The clone carrying this T cell receptor (beta chain) was recorded once. The target antigen is unknown. These data belong to a study of shared clonotypes between healthy human individuals. Study-wide context: The cohort comprised a couple of women and a few men. Their ages spanned 18 to 49 years.

Study observations and caveats: Investigators expected sequencing depth to affect clonotype sharing among donors.

Method: immunoSEQ multiplex PCR; TCRdb's copy keeps in-frame clones and lacks some. The table includes about 2,200,000 clones, roughly 91% detected once. This CDR3 is 15 amino acids long. V dropped 4 bases and J dropped 7; count of bases not matched to a gene: 7. Germline CDR1 ENHRY, CDR2 SYGVKD. In the naive CD8 group, cells lacked CD45RO and were positively selected for CCR7, so terminally differentiated effector memory CD45RA+ cells were left out. The clonotype originates from a man aged 18 to 29 in good health. Some clones in this sample may be carry-over from other donors' samples. The genes are TRBV10-3 and TRBJ2-1, with TRBD2 matching over 10 bases. Sequenced input: naive CD8+ T cells from PBMCs. CDR3 sequence (DNA): TGTGCCATCAGTGGGCTAGCGGGAGTTTTGAATGAGCAGTTCTTC. This gives the protein CAISGLAGVLNEQFF.